These 28 T cell receptor beta chains were all obtained from the same sample, sequenced in a study of blood T cell repertoires in COVID-19. Profiled with immunoSEQ multiplex PCR; TCRdb holds only in-frame clones, not every one. The sample lists around 100,000 clones; 85% were seen once. Sequenced input: peripheral blood. Source of these receptors: a man between 50 and 59 years old with active or convalescent COVID-19.

The chain uses TRBV27 and TRBJ1-5; D is possibly TRBD1 (6 bases). Looked up from germline, CDR1 is MNHEY and CDR2 is SMNVEV (reference sequence). Trimming pared 5 bases from V and 7 bases from J, leaving 12 bases between. This CDR3 contains 13 residues. CDR3 region: CASSVQGEQPQHF. For the CDR3, the DNA is TGTGCCAGCAGTGTACAGGGCGAACAGCCCCAGCATTTT.

The chain joins TRBV12-3 or TRBV12-4 to TRBJ1-1; no reliable D call. The CDR3 has 13 residues. V lost 1 base and J lost 7, with 10 bases in between. CDR3 region: CASSLGQNFEAFF. CDR3 DNA: TGTGCCAGCAGTTTAGGGCAGAATTTTGAAGCTTTCTTT.

The chain links TRBV7-2 to TRBJ1-4; D is ambiguous. Trimming stripped 2 bases from V and 8 bases from J, with 9 bases between. This CDR3 region has 13 residues. Looked up from germline, CDR1 is SGHTA and CDR2 is FQGNSA. The CDR3 region has the DNA TGTGCCAGCAGCTTAAAGCGCAGCGAAAAACTGTTTTTT. Translating it yields CASSLKRSEKLFF.

The chain has TRBV19 and TRBJ2-7, with 9 positions matching TRBD1. The V gene's germline CDR1 is LNHDA and CDR2 SQIVND (reference sequence). Losses at the gene ends were 2 bases for V and 9 bases for J; bases not matched to a gene: 5. The CDR3 has 13 residues. CDR3 residues: CASSISTGGTQYF. As DNA, the CDR3 is TGTGCCAGTAGTATATCGACAGGGGGAACGCAGTACTTC.

CDR3 sequence: CASSLEGITLTDTQYF. CDR3 bases: TGCGCCAGCAGCTTAGAGGGCATAACCCTCACAGATACGCAGTATTTT. This chain joins TRBV5-1 and TRBJ2-3; a possible D gene is TRBD2 (5 bases). Per germline, CDR1 SGHRS and CDR2 YFSETQ. CDR3 length equals 16 residues. With 2 bases removed from V and 2 bases from J, the gap between germline ends came to 15 bases.

The rearrangement links TRBV10-3 to TRBJ2-7; 8 bases align to TRBD2. V lost 1 base and J lost 2; bases outside the gene matches: 10. Germline loops: CDR1 ENHRY, CDR2 SYGVKD. The CDR3 covers 17 residues. CDR3 nucleotides: TGTGCCATCAGTGAGTACAAGCTAGCGGGCATTCCCTACGAGCAGTACTTC. It specifies CAISEYKLAGIPYEQYF.

The rearrangement links TRBV4-2 to TRBJ1-2; 8 positions agree with TRBD1. This CDR3 spans 16 amino acids. V was pared by 0 bases and J by 8 bases, with 11 bases of the junction left unmatched. Per the germline V gene, CDR1 is LGHNA and CDR2 is YNFKEQ. In nucleotides, the CDR3 is TGTGCCAGCAGCCAAGATAGAGCGGGACAGGCTTTCGGCTACACCTTC. It encodes CASSQDRAGQAFGYTF.

The V call is TRBV27, the J call TRBJ1-2, with 8 nucleotides matching TRBD1. The germline V gene has CDR1 MNHEY and CDR2 SMNVEV (reference sequence). The CDR3 is 15 amino acids. Trimming removed 5 bases from V and 5 bases from J; junction bases left unmatched: 10. The CDR3: CASSGTGTGYYGYTF. Written as DNA, the CDR3 is TGTGCCAGCAGTGGGACCGGGACAGGATATTATGGCTACACCTTC.

V usage is TRBV24-1 and J usage is TRBJ2-1; 9 bases align to TRBD1. With 0 bases clipped from V and 2 bases from J, the junction kept 10 bases outside the gene matches. Per germline, CDR1 KGHDR and CDR2 SFDVKD. This CDR3 is built from 19 residues. In nucleotides, the CDR3 is TGTGCCACCAGTGATTTGGAGGGGAAAGGGACAGGGACCTACAATGAGCAGTTCTTC. It translates to CATSDLEGKGTGTYNEQFF.

The table lists this clone with a few counts. This chain links TRBV24-1 with TRBJ2-7, with TRBD2 matching 10 bases. Germline V gives CDR1 KGHDR, CDR2 SFDVKD. The CDR3 is 14 residues long. Germline trimming cut 4 bases from V and 2 bases from J; bases unmatched to any gene: 1. CDR3 sequence: CATSDGTSAYEQYF. The CDR3 coding sequence is TGTGCCACCAGTGACGGGACTAGCGCCTACGAGCAGTACTTC.

This chain's CDR3 is CASRGGSMTQYF. The DNA for the CDR3 is TGTGCCAGCAGGGGCGGGAGCATGACGCAGTATTTT. The genes are TRBV6-5 and TRBJ2-3, with 7 nucleotides matching TRBD2. The CDR3 is made up of 12 amino acids. Per germline, CDR1 MNHEY and CDR2 SVGAGI. Germline trimming cut 6 bases from V and 9 bases from J; bases unmatched to any gene: 6.

V usage is TRBV11-2 and J usage is TRBJ1-4, with TRBD1 identical over 7 bases. The CDR3 runs 15 residues. Germline CDR1 and CDR2: SGHAT and FQNNGV. The junction had 9 bases not matched to a gene; V was cut back by 4 bases and J by 7 bases. CDR3 DNA sequence: TGTGCCAGCAGCTCGACAGGGACTGCGGGTGAAAAACTGTTTTTT. Protein sequence: CASSSTGTAGEKLFF.

The rearrangement links TRBV27 to TRBJ2-3, with D possibly matching TRBD2 (5 bases). This CDR3 comprises 18 residues. Germline CDR1 reads MNHEY; CDR2 reads SMNVEV (reference sequence). Trimming took 2 bases from V and 2 from J, leaving 20 bases between them. CDR3 bases: TGTGCCAGCAGTTTAGAGGGATTCAGCCTCTCGGACACAGATACGCAGTATTTT. Residues: CASSLEGFSLSDTDTQYF.

V is TRBV7-2 and J is TRBJ2-3, with TRBD2 matching 8 bases. CDR3 length equals 16 residues. Trimming at V came to 3 bases and at J to 0 bases, leaving 5 bases not matched to a gene. Germline V gives CDR1 SGHTA, CDR2 FQGNSA. The CDR3 bases are TGTGCCAGCAGCTTCGCGGGAGGACTTAGCACAGATACGCAGTATTTT. Translating it yields CASSFAGGLSTDTQYF.

This clone was seen just once. V gene TRBV24-1 combines with J gene TRBJ2-1, with 10 bases identical to TRBD2. Germline assignment: CDR1 KGHDR and CDR2 SFDVKD. This CDR3 region has 18 residues. The J segment lost 8 bases and the V segment lost 9 bases, leaving 21 bases of the junction unmatched. CDR3 amino acids: CATPYRAQREGRNDEQFF. The CDR3 nucleotides are TGTGCCACCCCCTACAGGGCCCAGCGGGAGGGCCGTAATGATGAGCAGTTCTTC.

This chain connects TRBV6-5 to TRBJ2-7; 7 bases are shared with TRBD2. Losses at the gene ends were 8 bases for V and 3 bases for J; bases not matched to a gene: 7. The CDR3 covers 13 residues. CDR1 MNHEY and CDR2 SVGAGI come from the germline V gene. The CDR3 region is CASGRESYYEQYF. CDR3 in DNA: TGTGCCAGCGGGAGGGAATCTTACTACGAGCAGTACTTC.

V is TRBV5-4 and J is TRBJ2-3; maybe TRBD2 (7 bases). CDR3 size: 17 residues. Germline CDR1 is SGHNT and CDR2 is YYREEE (reference sequence). V gave up 3 bases and J gave up 7 bases, with 24 bases separating them. In nucleotides, the CDR3 is TGTGCCAGCAGCTCCGGGGGGCGGCTACGGGATGCGAATACGCAGTATTTT. As protein: CASSSGGRLRDANTQYF. The entire variable domain, with the rest obtained from reference TRBV5-4 and TRBJ2-3, is as follows: ETGVTQSPTHLIKTRGQQVTLRCSSQSGHNTVSWYQQALGQGPQFIFQYYREEENGRGNFPPRFSGLQFPNYSSELNVNALELDDSALYLCASSSGGRLRDANTQYFGPGTRLTVL.

CDR3 in amino acids: CATSELATSGVTGELFF. The CDR3 nucleotides read TGTGCCACCAGTGAGCTAGCGACTAGCGGAGTCACCGGGGAGCTGTTTTTT. The chain uses TRBV24-1 and TRBJ2-2, with TRBD2 matching over 9 bases. V shed 4 bases, J shed 4 bases, and the junction held 9 bases outside the gene matches. CDR1 is KGHDR and CDR2 is SFDVKD in the germline V gene. The CDR3 loop spans 17 amino acids.

The rearrangement joins TRBV20-1 to TRBJ1-2; 11 bases are shared with TRBD1. This CDR3 has 15 residues. Germline V gene sequence: CDR1 DFQATT, CDR2 SNEGSKA (reference sequence). After removal of 3 bases from V and 7 bases from J, the junction contained 10 bases not matched to a gene. The CDR3 loop is CSASTSGTGGGGYTF. As DNA, the CDR3 is TGCAGTGCTAGTACATCCGGGACAGGGGGGGGTGGCTACACCTTC.

The chain is built from TRBV19 and TRBJ2-7, with 11 bases that match TRBD1. The CDR3 loop spans 16 amino acids. CDR1 is LNHDA, CDR2 SQIVND, per germline (reference sequence). Trimming cost V 3 bases and J 4 bases; bases outside gene matches: 8. The CDR3 region is CASSIGTGGRSYEQYF. As DNA, the CDR3 is TGTGCCAGTAGTATTGGGACAGGGGGGAGATCTTACGAGCAGTACTTC.

J is TRBJ1-3 and V is TRBV6-5; D call uncertain. CDR3 length equals 14 residues. V was cut by 6 bases and J by 3 bases, with 12 bases left in between. Looked up from germline, CDR1 is MNHEY and CDR2 is SVGAGI. CDR3 loop: CASSIGVDGNTIYF. DNA of the CDR3: TGTGCCAGCAGCATCGGGGTTGATGGAAACACCATATATTTT.

This chain connects TRBV12-3 or TRBV12-4 to TRBJ2-5; D is perhaps TRBD2 (5 bases). The CDR3 is 12 amino acids. Trimming took off 5 bases at V and 5 bases at J, with 9 bases between the two ends. CDR3 sequence reads: CASSPRGETQYF. The CDR3, as DNA: TGTGCCAGCAGTCCGCGAGGGGAGACCCAGTACTTC.

V gene TRBV5-1 combines with J gene TRBJ2-3; unclear D gene. This CDR3 has 15 residues. Germline CDR1 reads SGHRS; CDR2 reads YFSETQ. Trimming removed 0 bases at V and 0 bases at J, with 8 bases between. In DNA, the CDR3 is TGCGCCAGCAGCTTGGGGCTCTCTAGCACAGATACGCAGTATTTT. Protein: CASSLGLSSTDTQYF.

This sequence joins TRBV11-3 and TRBJ2-7; 8 bases align to TRBD2. Trimming removed 5 bases from V and 4 bases from J; junction bases left unmatched: 10. The germline V gene encodes CDR1 SGHNT and CDR2 YENEEA. The CDR3 runs to 15 residues. CDR3 nucleotides: TGTGCCAGCAGCCTATCAGCGGGAGCGCGTTACGAGCAGTACTTC. It specifies CASSLSAGARYEQYF.

J is TRBJ2-7 and V is TRBV6-5; TRBD1 matches at 12 bases. Per germline, CDR1 MNHEY and CDR2 SVGAGI. The V segment lost 2 bases and the J segment 5 bases; nucleotides outside the gene matches: 4. The CDR3 extends over 15 amino acids. The CDR3 coding sequence is TGTGCCAGCAGTTACCGGGACAGGGGGCTCAACGAGCAGTACTTC. It yields the protein CASSYRDRGLNEQYF.

The rearrangement uses TRBV10-1 and TRBJ1-4, with D uncertain. Germline V gene sequence: CDR1 WNHNN, CDR2 SYGVQD (reference sequence). V dropped 0 bases and J dropped 14 bases, with 7 bases sitting between them. The CDR3 has 11 amino acids. CDR3 nucleotide sequence: TGCGCCAGCAGTGAGTCTCAGAGGCTGTTTTTT. The encoded protein is CASSESQRLFF.

The chain carries TRBV6-6 and TRBJ1-1; D gene ambiguous. The V gene's germline CDR1 is MNHNY and CDR2 SVGAGI (reference sequence). Between the trimmed V and J ends, which lost 5 bases and 5 bases, there was a span of 12 bases. CDR3 length: 13 amino acids. CDR3 in amino acids: CASSPQVWTEAFF. The CDR3 nucleotides are TGTGCCAGCAGTCCCCAGGTATGGACTGAAGCTTTCTTT.

This chain joins TRBV11-2 and TRBJ1-4; D gene ambiguous. Germline V gene data show CDR1 as SGHAT and CDR2 as FQNNGV. V was shortened by 1 base and J by 2 bases, with 17 bases between the two germline ends. This CDR3 spans 18 amino acids. In DNA, the CDR3 is TGTGCCAGCAGCTTAGGGACGCAACTTAGCGCGACTAATGAAAAACTGTTTTTT. Translated, it gives CASSLGTQLSATNEKLFF. Based on the CDR3 plus reference TRBV11-2 and TRBJ1-4, the full variable domain is EAGVAQSPRYKIIEKRQSVAFWCNPISGHATLYWYQQILGQGPKLLIQFQNNGVVDDSQLPKDRFSAERLKGVDSTLKIQPAKLEDSAVYLCASSLGTQLSATNEKLFFGSGTQLSVL.